Listed below are T cell receptor beta chains from one sample, sequenced in a study of post-analysis software for immune sequencing data. Using its own MiXCR run on the PCR reads, TCRdb lists one record per CDR3 protein. The sample includes about 200,000 distinct CDR3 sequences, approximately 28% of them seen just once. Material for sequencing was blood. These TCRs come from a girl younger than 18 with multiple sclerosis. The conserved cysteine and the conserved F or W are not part of the CDR3 here.

TRBV6-5,ASSRLAGLITDTQY
TRBV20-1,SARDWGVGDTQY
TRBV20-1,SNSGASNTEAF
TRBV7-8,ASSLVQQSDTQY
TRBV10-2,ASSPGLSSYNEQF
TRBV12-3/TRBV12-4,AGSPRDRNQPQH
TRBV29-1,SVVGDNSNYGYT
TRBV2,ASRPTGATGTEAF
TRBV29-1,SVAGETYEQY
TRBV10-3,AIRGETYEQY
TRBV3-1,ASSQDRLGQKKAF
TRBV5-1,ASSSSLQRNTEAF
TRBV7-9,ASSATGRDTEAF
TRBV4-2,ASSLRGADIQY
TRBV4-1,ASSYPGGSYRNQPQH
TRBV20-1,SARDRISSYNEQF
TRBV11-2,ASSLGAGAQY
TRBV6-6,ASTDRSSYNSPLH
TRBV25-1,ASSEISSYNEQF
TRBV7-3,ASSLLGGSYNSPLH
TRBV20-1,SAPRGANEQF
TRBV5-1,ASSEPQGQQY
TRBV5-7,ASSPLGAGGLNIQY
TRBV7-8,ASSFYTGTNYGCT
TRBV11-2,ASSKEQGTEAF
TRBV24-1,ATSSTGSNQPQH
TRBV24-1,ATSDFEGYEQY
TRBV5-1,ASSARQGAYEQY
TRBV2,ASRVPRGETQY
TRBV5-1,ASSLVLTPHEAF
TRBV12-3/TRBV12-4,ASSLDGTSYGYT
TRBV5-1,ASTGAGLTDTQY
TRBV5-1,ASSLRSGIGDTQY
TRBV28,TSAPIILGVQGEETQY
TRBV20-1,SAPQGFAYNEQF
TRBV5-1,ASRSAREDYEQY
TRBV4-2,ASSAGTSGGRETQY
TRBV4-2,ASSQEIAGGIYEQY
TRBV7-2,ASSFPLGGSGVTDTQY
TRBV5-6,ASSLGVGDYGYT
TRBV29-1,SVETGVGNQPQH